The 29 T cell receptor beta chains below were found in one sample sequenced in a study of vaccination and CD4 T cells after COVID-19. The antigens these receptors bind are not known. Treatment here: roughly ten-day PBMC culture with coronavirus spike peptide pools or control peptides (ViraFEST assay). Scientists ran DNA taken from cultured CD4+ T cells through the Oncomine TCR Beta short-read assay for sequencing. TCRdb re-called the PCR reads through MiXCR, storing one row per CDR3 protein. The sample includes roughly 15,000 distinct CDR3 sequences, approximately 47% seen only once; the top ten take about a fifth. Sequences were derived from CD4+ T cells from blood, cultured in vitro, sampled before SARS-CoV-2 vaccination. These receptors were obtained from a human donor who received a COVID-19 vaccine.

This clonotype was counted once. The CDR3 sequence: CASRTDRGSNQPQHF. CDR3 coding DNA: TGTGCCAGCAGAACGGACAGGGGAAGCAATCAGCCCCAGCATTTT. The chain combines TRBV2 with TRBJ1-5; 9 nucleotides match TRBD1. Trimming at V came to 6 bases and at J to 1 base, leaving 4 bases not matched to a gene. The CDR3 runs to 15 residues. The germline V gene has CDR1 SNHLY and CDR2 FYNNEI.

The chain is built from TRBV20-1 and TRBJ1-6; tentatively, D is TRBD1 (5 bases). V was trimmed by 0 bases and J by 8 bases, leaving 11 bases between them. This CDR3 is 14 amino acids long. CDR1 is DFQATT and CDR2 is SNEGSKA in the germline V gene (reference sequence). Written as DNA, the CDR3 is TGCAGTGCTAGAGATGGGCAGGGATATTCACCCCTCCACTTT. This sequence encodes CSARDGQGYSPLHF.

This clonotype was seen a handful of times. This rearrangement joins TRBV7-2 to TRBJ2-3; no definite D call. The CDR3 has 13 amino acids. Germline V gene data show CDR1 as SGHTA and CDR2 as FQGNSA. The V gene lost 5 bases and the J gene lost 3 bases, with 9 bases spanning the gap. The CDR3: CASSPRVTDTQYF. DNA of the CDR3: TGTGCCAGCAGCCCCCGCGTGACAGATACGCAGTATTTT.

V usage is TRBV10-2 and J usage is TRBJ2-5; tentatively, D is TRBD2 (6 bases). V was shortened by 3 bases and J by 9 bases, with 14 bases between the two germline ends. In germline, CDR1 is WSHSY, CDR2 SAAADI. This CDR3 contains 13 residues. CDR3 DNA sequence: TGCGCCAGCAGTGACGCTAGCGATCACGCCCAGTACTTC. Translation gives CASSDASDHAQYF.

The V gene is TRBV12-3 or TRBV12-4, the J gene TRBJ1-2, with D perhaps TRBD1 (6 bases). The V gene lost 6 bases and the J gene lost 5 bases, with 16 bases spanning the gap. The CDR3 sequence is 14 residues long. In DNA form, the CDR3 reads TGTGCCAGCAGCCAAGGACAGTCGGGATATGGCTACACCTTC. It is translated as CASSQGQSGYGYTF.

CDR3 sequence reads: CAWSSDRGRYGYTF. Written as DNA, the CDR3 is TGTGCCTGGAGCAGCGACAGGGGACGCTATGGCTACACCTTC. The V gene is TRBV30, the J gene TRBJ1-2; TRBD1 matches 8 bases. The trim removed 3 bases at V and 4 bases at J, leaving 7 bases unmatched. CDR3 length: 14 amino acids. Germline values: CDR1 GTSNPN, CDR2 SVGIG (reference sequence).

This clonotype was counted a few times. V gene TRBV6-2 or TRBV6-3 combines with J gene TRBJ2-5; the D gene could be TRBD1 or TRBD2 (5 bases each). CDR1 and CDR2 (germline): MNHEY, SVGEGT. Trimming took 2 bases from V and 5 from J, leaving 12 bases between them. This CDR3 has 14 amino acids. The CDR3 is CASSYGVEGETQYF. CDR3 bases: TGTGCCAGCAGTTACGGTGTAGAGGGGGAGACCCAGTACTTC.

This clonotype was seen a handful of times. J is TRBJ2-2 and V is TRBV7-2; TRBD1 is a possible D gene (6 bases). The CDR3 length is 16 residues. CDR1 is SGHTA and CDR2 is FQGNSA in the germline V gene. The V end lost 1 base, the J end lost 2 bases, and 11 bases lay between the germline ends. CDR3 loop: CASSLEGGPNTGELFF. For the CDR3, the DNA is TGTGCCAGCAGCTTAGAAGGGGGTCCCAACACCGGGGAGCTGTTTTTT.

This clonotype was observed a handful of times. V and J are TRBV19 and TRBJ1-2; 7 bases are a match to TRBD1. Per the germline V gene, CDR1 is LNHDA and CDR2 is SQIVND (reference sequence). CDR3 length equals 14 residues. Trimming took 4 bases from V and 4 from J; bases not matched to a gene: 6. For the CDR3, the DNA is TGTGCCAGTAGTAGGGGGGACAGCGGCTATGGCTACACCTTC. Translation gives CASSRGDSGYGYTF.

In this sample, this clonotype turned up once. The chain recombines TRBV2 with TRBJ2-3; TRBD2 matches at 15 bases. V was clipped by 11 bases and J by 3 bases; unmatched bases: 12. The CDR3 runs 17 residues. The germline gives CDR1 SNHLY, CDR2 FYNNEI. In DNA form, the CDR3 reads TGTGCCTCCGCCTCCGGACTAGCGGGGGGGAGGACAGATACGCAGTATTTT. It translates to CASASGLAGGRTDTQYF.

In this sample, this clonotype turned up a few times. The chain recombines TRBV10-3 with TRBJ2-6; D is possibly TRBD1 or TRBD2 (7 bases each). Germline CDR1 ENHRY, CDR2 SYGVKD. CDR3 size: 16 residues. Between the trimmed V and J ends, which lost 3 bases and 2 bases, there was a span of 11 bases. CDR3 bases: TGTGCCATCAGTGACAGGGGGGGGACTGGGGCCAACGTCCTGACTTTC. Residues: CAISDRGGTGANVLTF.

Sample share makes this clonotype large. The chain links TRBV12-3 or TRBV12-4 to TRBJ1-1, with unresolved D. CDR3 length equals 14 residues. V was cut by 0 bases and J by 4 bases, with 9 bases left in between. CDR3 bases: TGTGCCAGCAGTTTAGCCGGGGAGGCCACTGAAGCTTTCTTT. Residues: CASSLAGEATEAFF.

This clonotype has a handful of counts. The chain couples TRBV6-1 to TRBJ1-6; D remains unclear. Looked up from germline, CDR1 is MNHNS and CDR2 is SASEGT. This CDR3 region has 12 residues. V was trimmed by 8 bases and J by 6 bases, leaving 8 bases between them. The CDR3 sequence: CASHSFNSPLHF. The CDR3 DNA follows: TGTGCCAGCCACAGCTTTAATTCACCCCTCCACTTT.

This chain uses TRBV7-8 with TRBJ2-7, with 8 bases aligning to TRBD2. Germline V CDR1 and CDR2: SGHVS, FQNEAQ. This CDR3 contains 19 residues. J lost 4 bases, V lost 5 bases, and 22 bases had no gene match. The CDR3 sequence is CASSPRGLALKKGSYEQYF. CDR3 coding DNA: TGTGCCAGCAGCCCCCGAGGACTAGCCCTCAAAAAGGGGAGTTACGAGCAGTACTTC.

This chain uses TRBV20-1 with TRBJ2-5, with 12 positions matching TRBD2. The CDR3 is 16 residues long. CDR1 is DFQATT, CDR2 SNEGSKA, per germline (reference sequence). The trim removed 1 base at V and 1 base at J, leaving 4 bases unmatched. DNA for the CDR3: TGCAGTGCTAGAGGCCCGGGACTAGCGGGCCAAGAGACCCAGTACTTC. Its protein is CSARGPGLAGQETQYF.

This rearrangement joins TRBV4-1 to TRBJ1-3; 7 bases line up with TRBD1. With 2 bases clipped from V and 4 bases from J, the junction kept 14 bases outside the gene matches. Per the germline V gene, CDR1 is MGHRA and CDR2 is YSYEKL. CDR3 length: 18 residues. CDR3 in DNA: TGCGCCAGCAGCCAACGACCCCATAATGGGGACAGCGGAAACACCATATATTTT. Protein: CASSQRPHNGDSGNTIYF.

This clonotype was detected a few times. The rearrangement links TRBV6-1 to TRBJ2-5; D is undetermined. Per the germline V gene, CDR1 is MNHNS and CDR2 is SASEGT. This CDR3 has 13 amino acids. Trimming stripped 5 bases from V and 0 bases from J, with 7 bases between. The CDR3 coding sequence is TGTGCCAGCAGTCCAGGCGACCAAGAGACCCAGTACTTC. Its translation is CASSPGDQETQYF.

The V gene is TRBV6-5, the J gene TRBJ2-2; D not certain. The germline gives CDR1 MNHEY, CDR2 SVGAGI. Trimming cost V 2 bases and J 0 bases, with 7 bases left between them. There are 15 residues in the CDR3. The CDR3 region is CASSYRPANTGELFF. CDR3 in DNA: TGTGCCAGCAGTTACAGGCCTGCGAACACCGGGGAGCTGTTTTTT.

This chain connects TRBV5-4 to TRBJ1-2; D might be TRBD1 (5 bases). Trimming removed 4 bases at V and 4 bases at J, with 11 bases between. Germline V gene lookup returns CDR1 SGHNT and CDR2 YYREEE (reference sequence). The CDR3 has 13 amino acids. The CDR3 loop reads CASSLDSLYGYTF. CDR3 sequence (DNA): TGTGCCAGCAGCCTTGACAGCCTCTATGGCTACACCTTC. The variable domain in full, completed from reference TRBV5-4 and TRBJ1-2, reads ETGVTQSPTHLIKTRGQQVTLRCSSQSGHNTVSWYQQALGQGPQFIFQYYREEENGRGNFPPRFSGLQFPNYSSELNVNALELDDSALYLCASSLDSLYGYTFGSGTRLTVV.

The chain joins TRBV12-5 to TRBJ1-3; tentative D call: TRBD1 (5 bases). The V gene lost 1 base and the J gene lost 0 bases, with 13 bases spanning the gap. Germline V gives CDR1 LGHNT, CDR2 FRNRAP. The CDR3 totals 17 residues. The CDR3 DNA reads as TGTGCTAGTGGTTTGGGAAGGGACCGCAGCTCTGGAAACACCATATATTTT. Its protein is CASGLGRDRSSGNTIYF. The full variable domain, in which reference TRBV12-5 and TRBJ1-3 provide the parts outside the CDR3, is DARVTQTPRHKVTEMGQEVTMRCQPILGHNTVFWYRQTMMQGLELLAYFRNRAPLDDSGMPKDRFSAEMPDATLATLKIQPSEPRDSAVYFCASGLGRDRSSGNTIYFGEGSWLTVV.

Only a few counts were recorded for this clonotype. This chain joins TRBV10-3 and TRBJ2-1; a weak D match, TRBD1 (5 bases). The CDR3 runs to 16 residues. Germline V gives CDR1 ENHRY, CDR2 SYGVKD. Between the trimmed V and J ends, which lost 0 bases and 0 bases, there was a span of 9 bases. CDR3 residues: CAISESRQLSYNEQFF. The CDR3 region has the DNA TGTGCCATCAGTGAGTCGAGACAGCTCTCCTACAATGAGCAGTTCTTC.

The sample holds a few counts of this clonotype. The V gene is TRBV27, the J gene TRBJ2-2; D gene uncertain. The CDR3 is 14 residues long. Trimming stripped 6 bases from V and 1 base from J, with 9 bases between. CDR1 is MNHEY and CDR2 is SMNVEV in the germline V gene (reference sequence). The CDR3 reads CASSTAVNTGELFF. The DNA of the CDR3 is TGTGCCAGCAGCACGGCAGTGAACACCGGGGAGCTGTTTTTT.

This chain joins TRBV7-2 and TRBJ2-3; 7 positions match TRBD1. From germline, CDR1 is SGHTA and CDR2 FQGNSA. Germline trimming cut 3 bases from V and 2 bases from J; bases unmatched to any gene: 8. The CDR3 covers 16 residues. CDR3 DNA: TGTGCCAGCAGCTTTCAGGGGGATATTACCACAGATACGCAGTATTTT. Translating gives CASSFQGDITTDTQYF.

The chain employs TRBV2 and TRBJ2-5, with 8 bases that match TRBD1. V lost 3 bases, J lost 2 bases, and 2 bases stayed unmatched. Germline lookup yields CDR1 SNHLY and CDR2 FYNNEI. CDR3 size: 14 residues. The chain's CDR3 is CASSDRDRQETQYF. The DNA for the CDR3 is TGTGCCAGCAGTGATCGGGACAGGCAAGAGACCCAGTACTTC.

The chain carries TRBV7-2 and TRBJ2-3, with 8 bases lining up with TRBD2. Trimming at V came to 4 bases and at J to 2 bases, leaving 11 bases not matched to a gene. Germline CDR1 reads SGHTA; CDR2 reads FQGNSA. The CDR3 is 17 residues long. CDR3 sequence (DNA): TGTGCCAGCAGCTCAAGCTGGGGACTAGTGGTCACAGATACGCAGTATTTT. This sequence encodes CASSSSWGLVVTDTQYF. Full variable domain (rest looked up from reference TRBV7-2 and TRBJ2-3): GAGVSQSPSNKVTEKGKDVELRCDPISGHTALYWYRQSLGQGLEFLIYFQGNSAPDKSGLPSDRFSAERTGGSVSTLTIQRTQQEDSAVYLCASSSSWGLVVTDTQYFGPGTRLTVL.

The CDR3 DNA reads as TGTGCCAGCAGCTTAGAATGGGCGGGGGGGGGCGGAGAGACCCAGTACTTC. Residues: CASSLEWAGGGGETQYF. The chain links TRBV7-2 to TRBJ2-5, with 9 bases that match TRBD2. CDR1 is SGHTA, CDR2 FQGNSA, per germline. The CDR3 runs 17 residues. Trimming at V came to 1 base and at J to 4 bases, leaving 10 bases not matched to a gene.

This rearrangement joins TRBV2 to TRBJ2-2; 12 bases match TRBD1. The V and J ends lost 3 bases and 7 bases, in that order; junction bases with no gene match: 12. This CDR3 has 18 residues. Germline assignment: CDR1 SNHLY and CDR2 FYNNEI. CDR3 sequence (DNA): TGTGCCAGCAGTGACCTCCGTTGGGACAGGGGGCTTAACGGGGAGCTGTTTTTT. It encodes CASSDLRWDRGLNGELFF.

This rearrangement joins TRBV20-1 to TRBJ2-5, with 10 bases identical to TRBD2. The CDR3 is 15 amino acids. Germline CDR1 is DFQATT and CDR2 is SNEGSKA (reference sequence). With 4 bases clipped from V and 0 bases from J, the junction kept 5 bases outside the gene matches. The CDR3 region is CSATQAGGNQETQYF. CDR3 coding DNA: TGCAGTGCTACACAAGCGGGGGGGAACCAAGAGACCCAGTACTTC.

This chain joins TRBV2 and TRBJ2-2, with 9 bases matching TRBD1. The germline V gene has CDR1 SNHLY and CDR2 FYNNEI. There are 18 residues in the CDR3. V shed 4 bases, J shed 2 bases, and the junction held 11 bases outside the gene matches. The chain's CDR3 is CASSVWGQGRGNTGELFF. The CDR3 DNA follows: TGTGCCAGCAGTGTATGGGGACAGGGTAGAGGAAACACCGGGGAGCTGTTTTTT.